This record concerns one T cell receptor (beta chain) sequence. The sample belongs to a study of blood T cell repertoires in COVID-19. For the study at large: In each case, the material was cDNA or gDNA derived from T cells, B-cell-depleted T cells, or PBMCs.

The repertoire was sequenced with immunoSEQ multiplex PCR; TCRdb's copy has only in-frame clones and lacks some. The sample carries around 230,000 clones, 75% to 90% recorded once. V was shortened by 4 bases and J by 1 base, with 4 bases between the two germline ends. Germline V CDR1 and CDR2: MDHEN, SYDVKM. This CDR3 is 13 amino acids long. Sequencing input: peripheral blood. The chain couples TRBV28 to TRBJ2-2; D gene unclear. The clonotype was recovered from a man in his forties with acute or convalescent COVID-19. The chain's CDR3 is CASSYRNTGELFF. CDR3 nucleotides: TGTGCCAGCAGTTACAGGAACACCGGGGAGCTGTTTTTT.